A single TCR beta chain is shown here with its context. There is no known antigen for this receptor. No base qualities exist here, and no much larger clone lies one base off it. This sample was taken from a study of T cells in Graves' hyperthyroidism and ophthalmopathy (dated by TCRdb to the late 2010s). As for the study more broadly: Peripheral blood samples were taken at the time of initial diagnosis, prior to any treatment. An independent validation cohort of 18 to 20 hyperthyroidism patients and over 15 patients who later progressed to ophthalmopathy tested prospective prediction of ophthalmopathy. To identify distinguishing TCR V-J signatures, a discovery cohort of around 100 patients was used, comprising fewer than 45 with Graves' ophthalmopathy and about 59 with stable Graves' hyperthyroidism. Thyroid tissue and blood T-cell repertoires from six Graves' hyperthyroidism patients were also compared in the study. According to the paper, TCR Vbeta CDR3 sequencing was carried out on about 140 peripheral blood samples, which came from fewer than 50 ophthalmopathy, approximately 72 hyperthyroidism and approximately 17 progressor patients. After sampling, hyperthyroidism patients received methimazole starting at 30 mg daily, and ophthalmopathy patients received high-dose intravenous methylprednisolone. For training and testing, the roughly 100 patients in the discovery cohort were randomly divided in a 7:3 ratio.

Stable Graves' hyperthyroidism was defined as the absence of progression to ophthalmopathy over 18 months of follow-up. Hyperthyroidism patients were aged 18 to 65 years and newly diagnosed, with disease duration of less than 2 months. Exclusion was applied to patients with uncontrolled infections, other autoimmune diseases, pregnancy or lactation. Diagnoses were established on the basis of clinical symptoms, serum thyroxine and TRAb, thyroid ultrasound, and orbital computed tomography. Ficoll-Paque density gradient centrifugation was used to isolate PBMCs from about 9 ml of fresh peripheral blood. Total RNA was extracted with Trizol reagent, and quality was checked on an Agilent 2100 Bioanalyzer. V is pared back by 1 base and J by 5 bases, with 14 bases lying between the germline termini. Including cysteine and phenylalanine, the CDR3 has 15 amino acids. Just CDR3 DNA is preserved here, 45 bases in frame from base 1. CDR1 SEHNR and CDR2 FQNEAQ were looked up in the germline V gene (reference sequence).

The paper as a whole reports these results and caveats: Most expanded thyroid clonotypes (frequency above 0.001) were also detected in blood, suggesting blood repertoires may reflect thyroid immune responses. Sample size was not statistically predetermined, and blinding of investigators to group allocation was not performed. A model built on a 13 V-J signature distinguished ophthalmopathy from stable hyperthyroidism, reaching 85% to 90% sensitivity and about 81% specificity in cross-validation and 80%/75% in testing. In validation, progression to ophthalmopathy was predicted by the model with approximately 67% sensitivity and 72% to 85% specificity, a median of approximately 6.5 months before onset.

The TCR beta CDR3 regions were amplified from RNA transcripts. The first round of RT-PCR for the TCR CDR3 was performed with the HTBI primer set and the Qiagen OneStep RT-PCR kit. A second multiplex PCR round built the libraries, followed by size selection and purification. Sequencing of the libraries was done on an Illumina HiSeq2000 using paired-end 100 bp reads. The published analysis was carried out like this. SOAPnuke was used to process the raw data, removing reads that contained adapters or uncalled bases, had a mean Phred below 15, or lacked an exact match to the constant primer or identifier. COPE v1.2.5 was used to merge the high-quality paired reads, and each unique nucleotide sequence was defined as a clonotype. MiTCR v1.1 was used to align the clonotypes against IMGT TRBV, TRBD and TRBJ reference segments. The analysis included only V-J combinations with a frequency above 0.0001, which together covered 98% to 99.2% of the repertoires. A TCS score was defined as the ratio of F50 (clonal expansion) to E x V (chaos), with BLOSUM62-based TCRdist applied between CDR3 peptides within each V-J. Welch's t-statistics and random forest reduced 450 to 600 V-J features to around 14, which were used in a naive Bayes classifier (R e1071). The Morisita-Horn index was used to measure how similar the thyroid and blood repertoires were. Through fastp at Q25 and MiXCR, TCRdb rebuilt clones from the public reads, retaining in-frame beta chains. Each CDR3 protein gets just one entry, which takes the most common genes and DNA from the rows behind it. The V and J calls follow TCRdb's processing rather than the paper's. The sample records some 800,000 distinct CDR3 sequences, roughly 40% of which are singletons. 7.5% to 9.5% of the sample is held by the ten biggest clonotypes.

The rearrangement combines TRBV7-9 with TRBJ2-5; confidence is insufficient to name the D gene. The receptor was isolated from a man aged 18 to 35 with Graves' hyperthyroidism. Input material: blood. The DNA sequence is TGTGCCAGCAGCTTAGAGTTGGGAATAGACGAGACCCAGTACTTC. Its product reads: CASSLELGIDETQYF.